This T cell receptor beta chain was recovered during a study of blood T cell repertoires in COVID-19. Study-wide context: Donors in the United States, Italy and Spain gave samples during acute or convalescent COVID-19. In each case, the material was cDNA or gDNA derived from T cells, B-cell-depleted T cells, or PBMCs.

The CDR3 totals 16 residues. V was pared by 11 bases and J by 0 bases, with 14 bases of the junction left unmatched. As processed by the authors: Amplification of reference gene primers was used by the study to estimate nucleated cell counts. Clones were sequenced by immunoSEQ multiplex PCR, and TCRdb holds only the in-frame ones, with some missing. That table supplies the V and J calls and clone size; D and trimming were determined from the DNA. The table includes 75,000 to 100,000 clones, around 85% detected once. The sample consisted of peripheral blood. The chain recombines TRBV23-1 with TRBJ1-1, with TRBD1 identical over 8 bases. TRBV23-1 is classed as an ORF, of uncertain function. This sequence was found in a man aged 55 to 70 with acute or convalescent COVID-19. The DNA for the CDR3 is TGCGCCGGCGCAGGGGGCGCGGGCCGGCTGAACACTGAAGCTTTCTTT. Translating it yields CAGAGGAGRLNTEAFF.